Included here is one T cell receptor (beta chain) sequence, with context. Trimming at V came to 2 bases and at J to 2 bases, leaving 2 bases not matched to a gene. The CDR3 loop spans 15 amino acids. Germline V gene data show CDR1 as SGHDT and CDR2 as YYEEEE. This record comes from a study of T cell changes during pregnancy in multiple sclerosis. TCRdb keeps only in-frame clones here, not all; method: immunoSEQ multiplex PCR. The sample carries 55,000 to 65,000 clones, roughly 92% recorded once. The source was peripheral blood, collected in the second trimester of pregnancy. This sequence originates from a female donor with multiple sclerosis, enrolled in a pregnancy study. This chain joins TRBV5-6 and TRBJ2-3; 10 nucleotides agree with TRBD1. Written as DNA, the CDR3 is TGTGCCAGCAGCTTCGGGACAGGGGACACAGATACGCAGTATTTT. Translating gives CASSFGTGDTDTQYF.